This paragraph reports one T cell receptor beta chain. Profiling relied on immunoSEQ multiplex PCR, and the TCRdb table lists in-frame clones only, not all of them. The data show about 76,000 clones, with more than 80% seen just once and 18% held by the top ten. This specimen comes from a study of blood T cell repertoires in COVID-19. Study-level background: The analysed material was cDNA or gDNA that came from T cells, B-cell-depleted T cells, or PBMCs.

Germline values: CDR1 MNHNS, CDR2 SASEGT. The CDR3 covers 14 residues. V dropped 8 bases and J dropped 0 bases, with 11 bases sitting between them. Source material: peripheral blood. The J gene is TRBJ1-5, the V gene TRBV6-1, with D unresolved. The TCR sequence derives from a woman in her fifties or sixties with acute or convalescent COVID-19. The chain's CDR3 is CASGEGYSNQPQHF. The CDR3 DNA sequence: TGTGCCAGCGGCGAAGGTTATAGCAATCAGCCCCAGCATTTT.